This T cell receptor (beta chain) was captured in a study of T cell responses to AZD1222 COVID-19 vaccine. Libraries were prepared by immunoSEQ multiplex PCR; TCRdb keeps only in-frame clonotypes and omits some of them. The top ten hold more than 0.85% of the sample, which has over 150,000 clones, around 93% seen once. The length of the CDR3 is 11 residues. Trimming removed 3 bases at V and 11 bases at J, with 10 bases between. In germline, CDR1 is LGHDT, CDR2 YNNKEL (reference sequence). The sequencing used peripheral blood, collected 28 days after the second dose of the MenACWY control vaccine. This rearrangement joins TRBV3-1 (or the pseudogene TRBV3-2) to TRBJ1-1, with D tentatively TRBD1 (5 bases). The TCR originated in an adult who received the MenACWY meningococcal vaccine as a control. The CDR3 bases are TGTGCCAGCAGCCAGGGGAGGGGTGCTTTCTTT. This translates into CASSQGRGAFF.